These 29 T cell receptor beta chains came from one sample sequenced in a study of T cell repertoires in cytomegalovirus infection. TCRdb recomputed calls from the reads with MiXCR, one row per CDR3 protein. The sample includes around 710,000 distinct CDR3 sequences, approximately 32% seen only once; the top ten take approximately 14%. What these receptors recognize is not known. The source was cultured CD8+ T cells from PBMCs, collected from culture after CMV antigen stimulation. These TCRs come from a human donor in good health (CMV status not recorded). Some clones in this sample may be carry-over from other donors' samples.

The V gene is TRBV7-9, the J gene TRBJ2-1; D remains ambiguous. With 5 bases removed from V and 6 bases from J, the gap between germline ends came to 11 bases. The CDR3 covers 13 residues. Germline CDR1 and CDR2: SEHNR and FQNEAQ (reference sequence). The CDR3 DNA is TGTGCCAGCAGCCCCGATTTTCCCAATGAGCAGTTCTTC. Its protein is CASSPDFPNEQFF.

The V gene is TRBV7-9, the J gene TRBJ2-1; either TRBD1 or TRBD2 may supply D (5 bases each). The V end lost 5 bases, the J end lost 10 bases, and 18 bases lay between the germline ends. The CDR3 is 14 amino acids. The germline CDR1 and CDR2 sequences are SEHNR and FQNEAQ (reference sequence). This chain's CDR3 is CASSIGSGRDEQFF. In DNA form, the CDR3 reads TGTGCCAGCAGCATAGGATCGGGCAGGGACGAGCAGTTCTTC. The variable domain in full, with the rest retrieved from reference TRBV7-9 and TRBJ2-1, is DTGVSQNPRHKITKRGQNVTFRCDPISEHNRLYWYRQTLGQGPEFLTYFQNEAQLEKSRLLSDRFSAERPKGSFSTLEIQRTEQGDSAMYLCASSIGSGRDEQFFGPGTRLTVL.

This clonotype has just a few counts. The chain employs TRBV27 and TRBJ1-5, with no clear D. The CDR3 spans 13 residues. Germline V gene sequence: CDR1 MNHEY, CDR2 SMNVEV (reference sequence). V dropped 3 bases and J dropped 1 base, with 4 bases sitting between them. The chain's CDR3 is CASSLMSNQPQHF. The CDR3 nucleotides read TGTGCCAGCAGTTTGATGAGCAATCAGCCCCAGCATTTT.

The chain carries TRBV6-5 and TRBJ2-1; tentative D call: TRBD1 (6 bases). Deletions cut 4 bases from V and 2 bases from J, with 18 bases between. CDR1 is MNHEY, CDR2 SVGAGI, per germline. The CDR3 runs to 17 residues. As DNA, the CDR3 is TGTGCCAGCAGTTCCAATTTCCTCACAGGGACCTACAATGAGCAGTTCTTC. Protein sequence: CASSSNFLTGTYNEQFF.

This clonotype was picked up a small number of times. This chain links TRBV12-3 or TRBV12-4 with TRBJ1-1; 7 bases agree with TRBD1. With 6 bases clipped from V and 4 bases from J, the junction kept 5 bases outside the gene matches. This CDR3 spans 13 amino acids. The CDR3 is CASRRQGPTEAFF. The CDR3 region has the DNA TGTGCCAGCAGGCGACAGGGTCCCACTGAAGCTTTCTTT.

J is TRBJ2-1 and V is TRBV7-6; D gene unclear. V was shortened by 1 base and J by 7 bases, with 14 bases between the two germline ends. The CDR3 length is 15 residues. The germline V gene encodes CDR1 SGHVS and CDR2 FNYEAQ. For the CDR3, the DNA is TGTGCCAGCAGCTTAGACTCCAGCTACGTTAATGAGCAGTTCTTC. Its translation: CASSLDSSYVNEQFF.

This clonotype was counted only a few times. V and J are TRBV7-9 and TRBJ2-1; D unresolved. The CDR3 contains 15 residues. The V end was cut by 5 bases, the J end by 4 bases, with 15 bases between. Germline CDR1 reads SEHNR; CDR2 reads FQNEAQ (reference sequence). CDR3 protein: CASSPPGRFYNEQFF. The CDR3 DNA sequence: TGTGCCAGCAGCCCCCCCGGGCGGTTTTACAATGAGCAGTTCTTC. Full variable domain (missing parts from reference TRBV7-9 and TRBJ2-1): DTGVSQNPRHKITKRGQNVTFRCDPISEHNRLYWYRQTLGQGPEFLTYFQNEAQLEKSRLLSDRFSAERPKGSFSTLEIQRTEQGDSAMYLCASSPPGRFYNEQFFGPGTRLTVL.

The genes are TRBV6-2 or TRBV6-3 and TRBJ2-7; D is ambiguous. Germline V gives CDR1 MNHEY, CDR2 SVGEGT. V lost 4 bases and J lost 5, with 12 bases in between. CDR3 length: 13 residues. The CDR3 DNA reads TGTGCCAGCAGTTTTGTAGTGGCAGACGAGCAGTACGTC. Protein product: CASSFVVADEQYV.

The chain recombines TRBV20-1 with TRBJ2-5; 13 bases align to TRBD2. V shed 5 bases and J 4 bases; nucleotides not matched to a gene: 13. The CDR3 consists of 17 residues. The germline gives CDR1 DFQATT, CDR2 SNEGSKA (reference sequence). The CDR3 region is CSAPRLLAGGHRETQYF. CDR3 nucleotides: TGCAGTGCTCCCCGCCTACTAGCGGGGGGGCATAGAGAGACCCAGTACTTC.

The CDR3 reads CASSVGDYTTGELFF. DNA for the CDR3: TGTGCCAGCAGCGTAGGGGACTACACCACCGGGGAGCTGTTTTTT. J is TRBJ2-2 and V is TRBV9; 7 bases map to TRBD2. CDR1 is SGDLS, CDR2 YYNGEE, per germline. The CDR3 contains 15 residues. Trimming took 0 bases from V and 4 from J; bases not matched to a gene: 3.

The gene calls are TRBV19 and TRBJ2-7; 11 bases match TRBD2. Germline values: CDR1 LNHDA, CDR2 SQIVND (reference sequence). With 9 bases clipped from V and 0 bases from J, the junction kept 10 bases outside the gene matches. The CDR3 has 16 residues. Written as DNA, the CDR3 is TGTGCCAGGCCGAATGGGACTAGCGGTAGCTCCTACGAGCAGTACTTC. Translation: CARPNGTSGSSYEQYF.

In this sample, this clonotype turned up many times. This rearrangement joins TRBV7-2 to TRBJ2-5; 7 nucleotides align to TRBD2. The CDR3 consists of 16 residues. V lost 1 base, J lost 4 bases, and 9 bases stayed unmatched. CDR1 SGHTA and CDR2 FQGNSA come from the germline V gene. The DNA of the CDR3 is TGTGCCAGCAGCTTAGGAGGGGCGCGGGGGATAGAGACCCAGTACTTC. Protein: CASSLGGARGIETQYF.

This clonotype was seen only a few times. The chain links TRBV28 to TRBJ1-5, with 11 nucleotides matching TRBD1. The CDR3 is 16 amino acids. CDR1 MDHEN and CDR2 SYDVKM come from the germline V gene. The V gene end was trimmed by 4 bases and the J gene end by 4 bases; junction bases not matched to a gene: 6. This CDR3 reads CASSSLGTGGNQPQHF. The CDR3, as DNA: TGTGCCAGCAGTTCCCTCGGGACAGGGGGAAATCAGCCCCAGCATTTT.

Points on this clonotype: One junction end does not reproduce the germline sequence, and a read error may be involved. V usage is TRBV14 and J usage is TRBJ2-3; TRBD2 agrees at 10 bases. Germline CDR1 and CDR2: SGHDN and FVKESK. The CDR3 consists of 16 residues. The CDR3 here is CANSQDQRGGLDTQYF. Written as DNA, the CDR3 is TGTGCCAACAGCCAAGATCAGCGGGGGGGCCTGGATACGCAGTATTTT.

This clonotype was picked up a small number of times. The chain uses TRBV29-1 and TRBJ1-2, with D unclear. CDR1 is SQVTM, CDR2 ANQGSEA, per germline. This CDR3 has 15 residues. V was clipped by 3 bases and J by 2 bases, with 16 bases between them. CDR3 region: CSVDRPGTTNYGYTF. CDR3 in DNA: TGCAGCGTTGATCGCCCAGGAACGACAAACTATGGCTACACCTTC. The variable domain in full, with the rest retrieved from reference TRBV29-1 and TRBJ1-2, is SAVISQKPSRDICQRGTSLTIQCQVDSQVTMMFWYRQQPGQSLTLIATANQGSEATYESGFVIDKFPISRPNLTFSTLTVSNMSPEDSSIYLCSVDRPGTTNYGYTFGSGTRLTVV.

In nucleotides, the CDR3 is TGCAGTGCTAGAGCCTCTTTTTTTTTTGGGGGCTCGGCGTCTGGAAACACCATATATTTT. Residues: CSARASFFFGGSASGNTIYF. The genes are TRBV20-1 and TRBJ1-3, with D perhaps matching TRBD1 (6 bases). CDR1 and CDR2 (germline): DFQATT, SNEGSKA (reference sequence). The CDR3 runs to 20 residues. V gave up 1 base and J gave up 1 base, with 26 bases separating them.

The chain recombines TRBV6-8 with TRBJ1-4; D is unresolved. Germline lookup yields CDR1 MNHGY and CDR2 SAAAGT. V was clipped by 2 bases and J by 0 bases, with 7 bases between them. The CDR3 sequence is 15 residues long. The CDR3 nucleotides read TGTGCCAGCAGTTACGTCAACTCAACTAATGAAAAACTGTTTTTT. It translates to CASSYVNSTNEKLFF.

This clonotype was found a few times. The CDR3 is CASSLIPGTGYGYTF. Here the CDR3 DNA reads TGTGCCAGCAGCCTAATTCCCGGGACAGGGTATGGCTACACCTTC. The chain joins TRBV7-8 to TRBJ1-2, with 9 bases matching TRBD1. V trimming: 5 bases; J trimming: 5 bases; junction bases outside the gene matches: 9. The CDR3 is made up of 15 amino acids. The germline gives CDR1 SGHVS, CDR2 FQNEAQ.

V is TRBV2 and J is TRBJ2-3; D gene uncertain. The length of the CDR3 is 15 residues. CDR1 and CDR2 (germline): SNHLY, FYNNEI. Deletions cut 3 bases from V and 0 bases from J, with 10 bases between. The CDR3 DNA sequence: TGTGCCAGCAGTGAGGACGGATCTAGCACAGATACGCAGTATTTT. Amino acids: CASSEDGSSTDTQYF.

This clonotype was counted at least ten times. The rearrangement links TRBV7-8 to TRBJ2-3, with D perhaps matching TRBD2 (5 bases). Germline V gene lookup returns CDR1 SGHVS and CDR2 FQNEAQ. The CDR3 is made up of 15 amino acids. Deletions cut 7 bases from V and 2 bases from J, with 16 bases between. The CDR3 protein is CASNAGVAFTDTQYF. CDR3 bases: TGTGCCAGCAACGCGGGCGTGGCCTTCACAGATACGCAGTATTTT.

The gene calls are TRBV2 and TRBJ1-5; 10 nucleotides agree with TRBD1. Trimming cost V 6 bases and J 0 bases; bases outside gene matches: 14. This CDR3 contains 19 residues. The germline V gene has CDR1 SNHLY and CDR2 FYNNEI. CDR3 sequence: CASSFSGTGEAYSNQPQHF. Here the CDR3 DNA reads TGTGCCAGCAGCTTCTCGGGGACAGGGGAGGCATATAGCAATCAGCCCCAGCATTTT.

The V call is TRBV7-6, the J call TRBJ2-7, with D tentatively TRBD1 (6 bases). V lost 1 base and J 9 bases, leaving 25 bases between the germline ends. CDR1 is SGHVS and CDR2 is FNYEAQ in the germline V gene. This CDR3 has 17 amino acids. The CDR3 DNA sequence: TGTGCCAGCAGCTTAGGGTCCCGGGCAGGGGCCTCTGCCGCGCAGTACTTC. This sequence encodes CASSLGSRAGASAAQYF.

The CDR3 nucleotides read TGTGCCAGCAGCCCGAAGCTTGCGGGTTATTGGGTTTGGGAGACCCAGTACTTC. It is translated as CASSPKLAGYWVWETQYF. This sequence joins TRBV7-9 and TRBJ2-5; tentative D call: TRBD2 (5 bases). This CDR3 contains 18 residues. The V and J ends lost 5 bases and 5 bases respectively, with 27 bases between them. CDR1 is SEHNR, CDR2 FQNEAQ, per germline (reference sequence).

This rearrangement joins TRBV18 to TRBJ2-7; possibly TRBD2 for D (5 bases). V was cut by 3 bases and J by 3 bases, with 15 bases left in between. The CDR3 sequence is 15 residues long. Per germline, CDR1 KGHSH and CDR2 LQKENI. CDR3 in DNA: TGTGCCAGCTCACCGGTGTCTCGAGGGTTCTACGAGCAGTACGTC. This encodes CASSPVSRGFYEQYV.

The chain has TRBV28 and TRBJ2-6, with TRBD1 matching 8 bases. This CDR3 spans 20 amino acids. The germline V gene encodes CDR1 MDHEN and CDR2 SYDVKM. V lost 6 bases, J lost 0 bases, and 16 bases stayed unmatched. Written as DNA, the CDR3 is TGTGCCAGCAGCCCCATTTCACAGGGGGTCTCCCCCTCTGGGGCCAACGTCCTGACTTTC. It specifies CASSPISQGVSPSGANVLTF.

This clonotype was recorded a few times. The gene calls are TRBV5-6 and TRBJ2-7, with no clear D. CDR1 SGHDT and CDR2 YYEEEE come from the germline V gene. V shed 0 bases and J shed 3 bases, with 7 bases lying between them. This CDR3 has 13 amino acids. The CDR3 nucleotides read TGTGCCAGCAGCTTGGGCTCCTTCTACGAGCAGTACGTC. It translates to CASSLGSFYEQYV.

The genes are TRBV12-3 or TRBV12-4 and TRBJ1-5; 9 nucleotides line up with TRBD1. V shed 5 bases, J shed 6 bases, and the junction held 5 bases outside the gene matches. The CDR3 loop spans 14 amino acids. The CDR3 DNA reads TGTGCCAGCAGTCAGGACAGGGGCCTTCAGCCCCAGCATTTT. Translated: CASSQDRGLQPQHF.

This chain links TRBV7-3 with TRBJ2-1; D is undetermined. The V gene's germline CDR1 is SGHTA and CDR2 FQGTGA. Trimming removed 0 bases from V and 3 bases from J, with 9 bases in between. The CDR3 has 15 residues. The CDR3 DNA follows: TGTGCCAGCAGCTTAACCCTGGCGAGCTACAATGAGCAGTTCTTC. Encoded protein: CASSLTLASYNEQFF.

This clonotype appeared many times. V and J are TRBV12-3 or TRBV12-4 and TRBJ2-5; TRBD2 is a possible D gene (6 bases). This CDR3 is 16 amino acids long. The ends were cut back, 3 bases at V and 4 bases at J, with 18 bases in the middle. The CDR3: CASSFLAGPLSETQYF. CDR3 bases: TGTGCCAGCAGTTTCCTGGCGGGGCCCTTATCAGAGACCCAGTACTTC.